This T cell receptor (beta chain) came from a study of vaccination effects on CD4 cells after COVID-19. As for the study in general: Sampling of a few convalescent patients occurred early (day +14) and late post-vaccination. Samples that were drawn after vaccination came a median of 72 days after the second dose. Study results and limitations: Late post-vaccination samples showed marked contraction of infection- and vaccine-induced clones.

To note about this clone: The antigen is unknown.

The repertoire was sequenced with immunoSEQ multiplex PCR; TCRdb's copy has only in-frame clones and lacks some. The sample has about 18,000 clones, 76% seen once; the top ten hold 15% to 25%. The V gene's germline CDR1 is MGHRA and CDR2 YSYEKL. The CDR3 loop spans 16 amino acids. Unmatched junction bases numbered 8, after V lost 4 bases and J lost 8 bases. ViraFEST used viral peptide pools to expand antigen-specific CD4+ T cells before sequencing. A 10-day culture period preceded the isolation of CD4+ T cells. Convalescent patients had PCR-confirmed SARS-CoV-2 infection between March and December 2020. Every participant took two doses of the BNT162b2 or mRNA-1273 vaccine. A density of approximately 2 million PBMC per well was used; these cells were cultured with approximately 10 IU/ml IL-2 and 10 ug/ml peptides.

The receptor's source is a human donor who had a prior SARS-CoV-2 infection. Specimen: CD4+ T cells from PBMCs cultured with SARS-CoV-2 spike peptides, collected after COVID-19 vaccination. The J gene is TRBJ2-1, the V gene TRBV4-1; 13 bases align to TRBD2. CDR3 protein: CASSPSTSGGAHEQFF. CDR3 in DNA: TGCGCCAGCAGCCCGTCCACTAGCGGGGGGGCCCATGAGCAGTTCTTC.